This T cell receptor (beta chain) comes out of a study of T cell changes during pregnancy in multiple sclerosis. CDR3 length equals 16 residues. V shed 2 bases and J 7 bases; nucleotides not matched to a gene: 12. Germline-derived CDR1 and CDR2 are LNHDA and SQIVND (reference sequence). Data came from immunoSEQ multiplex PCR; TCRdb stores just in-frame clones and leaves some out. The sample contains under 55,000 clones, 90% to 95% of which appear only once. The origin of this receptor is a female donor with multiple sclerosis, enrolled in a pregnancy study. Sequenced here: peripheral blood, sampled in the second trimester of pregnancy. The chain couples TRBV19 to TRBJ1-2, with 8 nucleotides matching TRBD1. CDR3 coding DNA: TGTGCCAGTAGTATACAGGGGGCGCAGGTTGGGGCTGGCTACACCTTC. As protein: CASSIQGAQVGAGYTF.